Listed below are T cell receptor beta chains from one sample, sequenced in a study of T cell responses to AZD1222 COVID-19 vaccine. Clones were read by immunoSEQ multiplex PCR, and TCRdb kept only the in-frame ones, dropping some. The table has about 200,000 clones, around 90% seen once. Sample: peripheral blood, taken 28 days after the second dose of the MenACWY control vaccine. The receptor set was obtained from an adult who received the MenACWY meningococcal vaccine as a control. Both conserved end residues are part of each CDR3. The order of the fields is clone size, V gene, D gene, J gene, CDR3 protein, CDR3 DNA. D genes are given only for firm matches. A clone size is listed for some rows: how often the clone was seen (once, few, many), or a class if it is expanded.

abundance: NA
v_gene: TRBV29-1
d_gene: NA
j_gene: TRBJ2-1
CDR3aa: CSVVGVNPGQFF
CDR3nt: TGCAGCGTTGTAGGGGTGAACCCCGGGCAGTTCTTC

abundance: NA
v_gene: TRBV6-5
d_gene: NA
j_gene: TRBJ1-1
CDR3aa: CASSPGWRNTEAFF
CDR3nt: TGTGCCAGCAGTCCCGGCTGGCGGAACACTGAAGCTTTCTTT

abundance: NA
v_gene: TRBV6-5
d_gene: NA
j_gene: TRBJ1-1
CDR3aa: CASSQRENTEAFF
CDR3nt: TGTGCCAGCAGTCAACGAGAGAACACTGAAGCTTTCTTT

abundance: NA
v_gene: TRBV28
d_gene: TRBD2
j_gene: TRBJ2-1
CDR3aa: CAILTVSGGQREQFF
CDR3nt: TGTGCCATCCTGACGGTTAGCGGGGGGCAGAGGGAGCAGTTCTTC

abundance: NA
v_gene: TRBV27
d_gene: TRBD2
j_gene: TRBJ2-7
CDR3aa: CASPRAEAGGPYEQYF
CDR3nt: TGTGCCAGCCCCCGAGCGGAGGCGGGAGGGCCGTACGAGCAGTACTTC

abundance: NA
v_gene: TRBV28
d_gene: TRBD1
j_gene: TRBJ1-2
CDR3aa: CASRSGTDYGYTF
CDR3nt: TGTGCCAGCAGGTCCGGGACAGACTATGGCTACACCTTC

abundance: NA
v_gene: TRBV7-9
d_gene: TRBD2
j_gene: TRBJ2-1
CDR3aa: CASRVAGGPSEQFF
CDR3nt: TGTGCCAGCAGAGTAGCGGGAGGACCTAGTGAGCAGTTCTTC

abundance: NA
v_gene: TRBV19
d_gene: TRBD2
j_gene: TRBJ2-1
CDR3aa: CASSRDAGGRAGHEQFF
CDR3nt: TGTGCCAGTAGTAGGGACGCTGGAGGGAGGGCCGGCCATGAGCAGTTCTTC

abundance: NA
v_gene: TRBV12-3/TRBV12-4
d_gene: NA
j_gene: TRBJ1-1
CDR3aa: CASSKGGGTEAFF
CDR3nt: TGTGCCAGCAGTAAGGGGGGTGGAACTGAAGCTTTCTTT

abundance: once
v_gene: TRBV7-3
d_gene: NA
j_gene: TRBJ2-1
CDR3aa: CASSQWQKYDTGSLNEQFF
CDR3nt: TGTGCCAGCAGCCAATGGCAAAAGTATGACACCGGGAGTCTGAATGAGCAGTTCTTC

abundance: NA
v_gene: TRBV29-1
d_gene: NA
j_gene: TRBJ1-1
CDR3aa: CSVGETQEGEAFF
CDR3nt: TGCAGCGTGGGGGAGACCCAGGAGGGAGAAGCTTTCTTT

abundance: NA
v_gene: TRBV3-1/TRBV3-2
d_gene: TRBD1
j_gene: TRBJ2-7
CDR3aa: CASSQAEPTGSYEQYF
CDR3nt: TGTGCCAGCAGCCAAGCGGAGCCGACAGGGTCCTACGAGCAGTACTTC

abundance: NA
v_gene: TRBV30
d_gene: NA
j_gene: TRBJ2-1
CDR3aa: CAWSVGTTPHEQFF
CDR3nt: TGTGCCTGGAGTGTGGGTACCACTCCCCATGAGCAGTTCTTC

abundance: NA
v_gene: TRBV4-2
d_gene: NA
j_gene: TRBJ2-1
CDR3aa: CASSPQGDPRGAYNEQFF
CDR3nt: TGTGCCAGCAGCCCCCAAGGAGACCCTCGGGGAGCCTACAATGAGCAGTTCTTC

abundance: NA
v_gene: TRBV19
d_gene: TRBD1
j_gene: TRBJ2-1
CDR3aa: CASSISGQGINEQFF
CDR3nt: TGTGCCAGTAGTATATCGGGACAGGGAATTAATGAGCAGTTCTTC

abundance: NA
v_gene: TRBV19
d_gene: NA
j_gene: TRBJ2-3
CDR3aa: CASSKLLGSGTDTQYF
CDR3nt: TGTGCCAGTAGTAAGTTGCTAGGTTCGGGCACAGATACGCAGTATTTT

abundance: NA
v_gene: TRBV10-3
d_gene: NA
j_gene: TRBJ1-3
CDR3aa: CAIRDPRDPISGNTIYF
CDR3nt: TGTGCCATCAGAGACCCCCGGGATCCAATTTCTGGAAACACCATATATTTT

abundance: NA
v_gene: TRBV5-1
d_gene: TRBD1
j_gene: TRBJ1-2
CDR3aa: CASSLTGGAYGYTF
CDR3nt: TGCGCCAGCAGCTTGACAGGGGGCGCTTACGGCTACACCTTC

abundance: NA
v_gene: TRBV28
d_gene: NA
j_gene: TRBJ1-5
CDR3aa: CASSTRDSNQPQHF
CDR3nt: TGTGCCAGCAGTACCCGTGACAGCAATCAGCCCCAGCATTTT

abundance: NA
v_gene: TRBV11-2
d_gene: TRBD2
j_gene: TRBJ2-1
CDR3aa: CASSLEIPLAADNEQFF
CDR3nt: TGTGCCAGCAGCTTAGAGATCCCCCTAGCGGCCGACAATGAGCAGTTCTTC

abundance: NA
v_gene: TRBV6-6
d_gene: NA
j_gene: TRBJ2-2
CDR3aa: CASRRTETGELFF
CDR3nt: TGTGCCAGCAGACGCACTGAGACCGGGGAGCTGTTTTTT

abundance: NA
v_gene: TRBV10-3
d_gene: TRBD2
j_gene: TRBJ2-5
CDR3aa: CAIGELAGVDETQYF
CDR3nt: TGTGCCATCGGGGAACTAGCGGGAGTAGATGAGACCCAGTACTTC

abundance: NA
v_gene: TRBV28
d_gene: NA
j_gene: TRBJ2-7
CDR3aa: CASSLWGVGGKSSYEQYF
CDR3nt: TGTGCCAGCAGTTTATGGGGCGTGGGCGGGAAAAGCTCCTACGAGCAGTACTTC

abundance: NA
v_gene: TRBV11-3
d_gene: NA
j_gene: TRBJ2-3
CDR3aa: CASSKGVGTDTQYF
CDR3nt: TGTGCCAGCAGCAAAGGGGTTGGCACAGATACGCAGTATTTT

abundance: NA
v_gene: TRBV4-3
d_gene: TRBD2
j_gene: TRBJ2-2
CDR3aa: CASSQSSGSFANTGELFF
CDR3nt: TGCGCCAGCAGCCAATCTAGCGGGAGCTTCGCGAACACCGGGGAGCTGTTTTTT

abundance: NA
v_gene: TRBV12-5
d_gene: NA
j_gene: TRBJ2-1
CDR3aa: CASGWAPGNEQFF
CDR3nt: TGTGCTAGTGGTTGGGCCCCGGGGAATGAGCAGTTCTTC

abundance: NA
v_gene: TRBV7-3
d_gene: TRBD2
j_gene: TRBJ2-7
CDR3aa: CASSLDGRAYEQYF
CDR3nt: TGTGCCAGCAGCTTAGACGGGAGGGCCTACGAGCAGTACTTC

abundance: NA
v_gene: TRBV3-1/TRBV3-2
d_gene: NA
j_gene: TRBJ1-6
CDR3aa: CASTQTGDSPLHF
CDR3nt: TGTGCCAGCACTCAGACAGGCGATTCACCCCTCCACTTT

abundance: NA
v_gene: TRBV4-1
d_gene: TRBD1
j_gene: TRBJ1-3
CDR3aa: CASSATGQAGNTIYF
CDR3nt: TGCGCCAGCAGCGCCACGGGACAGGCTGGAAACACCATATATTTT

abundance: NA
v_gene: TRBV27
d_gene: NA
j_gene: TRBJ1-6
CDR3aa: CASSRGSGSPLHF
CDR3nt: TGTGCCAGCAGCCGCGGAAGTGGTTCACCCCTCCACTTT

abundance: NA
v_gene: TRBV5-6
d_gene: NA
j_gene: TRBJ1-6
CDR3aa: CASSPNSRDGTYNSPLHF
CDR3nt: TGTGCCAGCAGCCCAAATAGCCGGGACGGCACCTATAATTCACCCCTCCACTTT

abundance: NA
v_gene: TRBV6-5
d_gene: NA
j_gene: TRBJ2-5
CDR3aa: CAVRAQETQYF
CDR3nt: TGTGCCGTCCGGGCCCAAGAGACCCAGTACTTC

abundance: NA
v_gene: TRBV19
d_gene: NA
j_gene: TRBJ1-2
CDR3aa: CASSIDPGRATGYTF
CDR3nt: TGTGCCAGTAGTATAGATCCCGGCAGGGCGACTGGCTACACCTTC

abundance: NA
v_gene: TRBV2
d_gene: NA
j_gene: TRBJ1-1
CDR3aa: CASRETVEAFF
CDR3nt: TGTGCCAGCAGAGAGACAGTTGAAGCTTTCTTT

abundance: NA
v_gene: TRBV9
d_gene: TRBD2
j_gene: TRBJ2-1
CDR3aa: CASSVRGLGSEQFF
CDR3nt: TGTGCCAGCAGCGTAAGGGGACTAGGGAGTGAGCAGTTCTTC

abundance: NA
v_gene: TRBV5-5
d_gene: TRBD1
j_gene: TRBJ1-2
CDR3aa: CASSRDRVRYGYTF
CDR3nt: TGTGCCAGCAGTCGAGACAGGGTTAGGTATGGCTACACCTTC

abundance: NA
v_gene: TRBV7-2
d_gene: NA
j_gene: TRBJ2-7
CDR3aa: CASSLAQWHEQYF
CDR3nt: TGTGCCAGCAGCTTAGCGCAATGGCACGAGCAGTACTTC

abundance: NA
v_gene: TRBV2
d_gene: TRBD1
j_gene: TRBJ2-4
CDR3aa: CASSEPWTGERTKNIQYF
CDR3nt: TGTGCCAGCAGTGAACCCTGGACAGGGGAGAGGACCAAAAACATTCAGTACTTC

abundance: NA
v_gene: TRBV9
d_gene: TRBD1
j_gene: TRBJ1-2
CDR3aa: CASSAWTGHNYGYTF
CDR3nt: TGTGCCAGCAGCGCATGGACAGGGCATAACTATGGCTACACCTTC

abundance: NA
v_gene: TRBV9
d_gene: TRBD1
j_gene: TRBJ1-2
CDR3aa: CASTPDQGANYGYTF
CDR3nt: TGTGCCAGCACCCCAGACCAGGGGGCTAACTATGGCTACACCTTC

abundance: NA
v_gene: TRBV7-9
d_gene: NA
j_gene: TRBJ1-6
CDR3aa: CASSPPVGSPLHF
CDR3nt: TGTGCCAGCAGCCCTCCGGTGGGCTCACCCCTCCACTTT

abundance: NA
v_gene: TRBV18
d_gene: NA
j_gene: TRBJ1-5
CDR3aa: CASSAGVGQPQHF
CDR3nt: TGTGCCAGCTCAGCAGGGGTTGGTCAGCCCCAGCATTTT

abundance: NA
v_gene: TRBV18
d_gene: TRBD1
j_gene: TRBJ1-5
CDR3aa: CASSPWGQGPNQPQHF
CDR3nt: TGTGCCAGCTCACCCTGGGGACAGGGACCCAATCAGCCCCAGCATTTT

abundance: NA
v_gene: TRBV18
d_gene: TRBD2
j_gene: TRBJ2-1
CDR3aa: CASSPPTGTSGSPPAFEQFF
CDR3nt: TGTGCCAGCTCACCACCAACAGGGACTAGCGGTTCCCCACCTGCGTTTGAGCAGTTCTTC

abundance: NA
v_gene: TRBV28
d_gene: NA
j_gene: TRBJ1-4
CDR3aa: CASGLTLATNEKLFF
CDR3nt: TGTGCCAGCGGCCTAACACTGGCAACTAATGAAAAACTGTTTTTT

abundance: NA
v_gene: TRBV27
d_gene: TRBD2
j_gene: TRBJ2-7
CDR3aa: CASKTWTSGTYEQYF
CDR3nt: TGTGCCAGCAAGACGTGGACTAGCGGAACCTACGAGCAGTACTTC

abundance: NA
v_gene: TRBV18
d_gene: TRBD1
j_gene: TRBJ2-5
CDR3aa: CASSPRRTGLQETQYF
CDR3nt: TGTGCCAGCTCACCTCGAAGGACAGGTCTCCAAGAGACCCAGTACTTC

abundance: NA
v_gene: TRBV28
d_gene: TRBD1
j_gene: TRBJ2-4
CDR3aa: CASSLDPGQRIAKNIQYF
CDR3nt: TGTGCCAGCAGTCTAGACCCGGGACAGAGAATAGCCAAAAACATTCAGTACTTC

abundance: once
v_gene: TRBV5-1
d_gene: NA
j_gene: TRBJ1-4
CDR3aa: CASSPLGGGDEKLFF
CDR3nt: TGCGCCAGCAGCCCCCTCGGGGGGGGAGATGAAAAACTGTTTTTT

abundance: NA
v_gene: TRBV15
d_gene: NA
j_gene: TRBJ2-7
CDR3aa: CATSKPSASEQYF
CDR3nt: TGTGCCACCAGCAAGCCTAGCGCAAGCGAGCAGTACTTC

abundance: NA
v_gene: TRBV7-9
d_gene: NA
j_gene: TRBJ2-1
CDR3aa: CASSLEPESAGSYNEQFF
CDR3nt: TGTGCCAGCAGCTTAGAACCCGAATCAGCGGGTTCCTACAATGAGCAGTTCTTC

abundance: few
v_gene: TRBV19
d_gene: TRBD1
j_gene: TRBJ1-3
CDR3aa: CASSIKGAQDTIYF
CDR3nt: TGTGCCAGTAGTATTAAGGGGGCGCAGGACACCATATATTTT

abundance: NA
v_gene: TRBV19
d_gene: NA
j_gene: TRBJ2-5
CDR3aa: CASSKGTQETQYF
CDR3nt: TGTGCCAGTAGTAAGGGAACCCAAGAGACCCAGTACTTC